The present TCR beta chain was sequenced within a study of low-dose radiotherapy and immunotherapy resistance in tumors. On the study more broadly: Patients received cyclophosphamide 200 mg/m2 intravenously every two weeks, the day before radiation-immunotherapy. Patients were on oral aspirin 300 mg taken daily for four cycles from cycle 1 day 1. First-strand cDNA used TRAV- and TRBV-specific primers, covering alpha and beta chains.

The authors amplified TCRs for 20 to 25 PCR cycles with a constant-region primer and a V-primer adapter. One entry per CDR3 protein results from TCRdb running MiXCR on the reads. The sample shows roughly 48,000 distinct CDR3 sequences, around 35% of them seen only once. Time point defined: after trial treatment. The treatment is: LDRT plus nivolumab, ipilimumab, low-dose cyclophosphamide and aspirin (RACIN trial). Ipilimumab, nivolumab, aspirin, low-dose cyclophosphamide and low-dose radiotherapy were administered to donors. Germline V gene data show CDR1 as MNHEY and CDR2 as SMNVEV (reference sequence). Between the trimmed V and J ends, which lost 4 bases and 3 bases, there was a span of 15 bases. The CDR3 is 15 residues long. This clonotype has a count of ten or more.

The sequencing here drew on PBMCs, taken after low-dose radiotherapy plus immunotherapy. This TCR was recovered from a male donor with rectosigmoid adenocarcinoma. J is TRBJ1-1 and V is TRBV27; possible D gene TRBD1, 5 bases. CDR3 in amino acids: CASSSPWRGDTEAFF. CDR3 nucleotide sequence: TGTGCCAGCAGTTCCCCTTGGAGAGGGGACACTGAAGCTTTCTTT.